Below are 13 T cell receptor beta chains sequenced from a single sample in a study of T-cell memory formation after mild COVID-19. TCRdb processed the 5' RACE reads anew with MiXCR; each CDR3 protein has one entry. The sample consists of about 560,000 distinct CDR3 sequences, approximately 21% of them appearing once. Sequencing was done on a sample of PBMCs or a T cell subset sorted from them (not recorded which). These receptors all stem from an adult woman who had mild COVID-19 (a few samples of this study predate the infection). Cell type and time point are not known.

This rearrangement joins TRBV19 to TRBJ2-7, with TRBD2 identical over 9 bases. Germline CDR1 reads LNHDA; CDR2 reads SQIVND (reference sequence). V lost 2 bases to trimming and J lost 2 bases; unmatched junction nucleotides: 4. This CDR3 has 15 residues. In DNA, the CDR3 is TGTGCCAGTAGTATATCGGCTAGCGGGACCTACGAGCAGTACTTC. Its translation is CASSISASGTYEQYF.

This clonotype was seen only once. The rearrangement links TRBV12-3 or TRBV12-4 to TRBJ1-4; D is unresolved. Trimming pared 5 bases from V and 3 bases from J, leaving 13 bases between. This CDR3 contains 15 residues. The CDR3 protein is CASSENWAANEKLFF. The CDR3 DNA reads as TGTGCCAGCAGTGAAAACTGGGCGGCTAATGAAAAACTGTTTTTT.

The chain employs TRBV4-3 and TRBJ1-2; no firm D call. Trimming pared 0 bases from V and 0 bases from J, leaving 11 bases between. The CDR3 consists of 16 residues. Looked up from germline, CDR1 is LGHNA and CDR2 is YSLEER. CDR3 in DNA: TGCGCCAGCAGCCAAGATGGCGCCGGAGCTAACTATGGCTACACCTTC. Protein product: CASSQDGAGANYGYTF.

CDR3 sequence (DNA): TGCAGTGCCGCGGGACAGGGTGTATACTATGGCTACACCTTC. It translates to CSAAGQGVYYGYTF. The rearrangement links TRBV20-1 to TRBJ1-2; 9 bases map to TRBD1. Germline V gene sequence: CDR1 DFQATT, CDR2 SNEGSKA (reference sequence). There are 14 residues in the CDR3. Unmatched junction bases numbered 8, after V lost 6 bases and J lost 3 bases.

This clonotype was counted many times. The rearrangement uses TRBV5-1 and TRBJ2-7; 9 bases agree with TRBD1. The V segment lost 0 bases and the J segment 2 bases; nucleotides outside the gene matches: 3. The germline V gene has CDR1 SGHRS and CDR2 YFSETQ. The CDR3 totals 15 residues. CDR3 amino acids: CASSLGGTGPYEQYF. The CDR3 coding sequence is TGCGCCAGCAGCTTGGGCGGGACAGGGCCCTACGAGCAGTACTTC.

This clonotype was detected only a few times. The rearrangement joins TRBV7-8 to TRBJ2-7; 10 bases are a match to TRBD2. The germline gives CDR1 SGHVS, CDR2 FQNEAQ. The V and J ends lost 6 bases and 3 bases, in that order; junction bases with no gene match: 8. The CDR3 has 15 amino acids. CDR3 coding DNA: TGTGCCAGCAGTTTTAGCGGGGGGCCTTTCTACGAGCAGTACTTC. It is translated as CASSFSGGPFYEQYF.

This clonotype was seen more than once but under ten times. The chain employs TRBV5-1 and TRBJ2-7; the D gene could be TRBD1 or TRBD2 (5 bases each). Per germline, CDR1 SGHRS and CDR2 YFSETQ. V was shortened by 0 bases and J by 3 bases, with 16 bases between the two germline ends. CDR3 length: 16 residues. CDR3 amino acids: CASSLAGRDLFYEQYF. The CDR3 nucleotides read TGCGCCAGCAGCTTGGCCGGACGGGACCTCTTCTACGAGCAGTACTTC.

This clonotype has a handful of counts. The rearrangement uses TRBV12-3 or TRBV12-4 and TRBJ1-1; maybe TRBD1 (6 bases). This CDR3 is built from 15 residues. V lost 6 bases, J lost 6 bases, and 20 bases lay in between. CDR3 coding DNA: TGTGCCAGCAGCCCCCCCCTGTCAGGGGACGCTGAAGCTTTCTTT. Its protein product is CASSPPLSGDAEAFF.

The sample holds a few counts of this clonotype. The V call is TRBV2, the J call TRBJ1-1, with 7 bases matching TRBD1. CDR3 length: 14 residues. The V gene end was trimmed by 7 bases and the J gene end by 6 bases; junction bases not matched to a gene: 11. Germline loops: CDR1 SNHLY, CDR2 FYNNEI. The chain's CDR3 is CASILETGSAEAFF. The CDR3, as DNA: TGTGCCAGCATTCTCGAGACAGGGTCGGCTGAAGCTTTCTTT.

This clonotype has a handful of counts. The chain combines TRBV7-9 with TRBJ2-3; 12 positions agree with TRBD2. The CDR3 runs 17 residues. CDR1 and CDR2 (germline): SEHNR, FQNEAQ (reference sequence). V dropped 3 bases and J dropped 6; count of bases not matched to a gene: 10. The CDR3 protein is CASSFGLAGRNVDTQYF. The CDR3 DNA follows: TGTGCCAGCAGCTTCGGACTAGCGGGGAGGAATGTGGATACGCAGTATTTT.

This clonotype was observed a few times. The chain recombines TRBV4-3 with TRBJ2-7; 10 positions agree with TRBD2. CDR3 length: 18 amino acids. The V and J ends lost 4 bases and 1 base, in that order; junction bases with no gene match: 13. Per germline, CDR1 LGHNA and CDR2 YSLEER. As DNA, the CDR3 is TGCGCCAGCAGCCCACGGCTGGAACTAGCGGGACAGTCCTACGAGCAGTACTTC. As protein: CASSPRLELAGQSYEQYF.

This clonotype was observed a handful of times. V and J are TRBV18 and TRBJ2-7, with TRBD1 identical over 7 bases. Germline V gives CDR1 KGHSH, CDR2 LQKENI. The CDR3 runs 16 residues. V trimming: 3 bases; J trimming: 3 bases; junction bases outside the gene matches: 11. This CDR3 is CASSPPGQQGDYEQYF. For the CDR3, the DNA is TGTGCCAGCTCACCCCCGGGACAGCAAGGCGACTACGAGCAGTACTTC.

The CDR3 DNA is TGCGCCAGCAGCCAATACCAGCGGGGCTCCTACGAGCAGTACTTC. Translation: CASSQYQRGSYEQYF. The chain uses TRBV4-3 and TRBJ2-7; 7 bases align to TRBD2. CDR3 length: 15 amino acids. CDR1 and CDR2 from the germline V gene are LGHNA and YSLEER. Losses at the gene ends were 2 bases for V and 0 bases for J; bases not matched to a gene: 4.